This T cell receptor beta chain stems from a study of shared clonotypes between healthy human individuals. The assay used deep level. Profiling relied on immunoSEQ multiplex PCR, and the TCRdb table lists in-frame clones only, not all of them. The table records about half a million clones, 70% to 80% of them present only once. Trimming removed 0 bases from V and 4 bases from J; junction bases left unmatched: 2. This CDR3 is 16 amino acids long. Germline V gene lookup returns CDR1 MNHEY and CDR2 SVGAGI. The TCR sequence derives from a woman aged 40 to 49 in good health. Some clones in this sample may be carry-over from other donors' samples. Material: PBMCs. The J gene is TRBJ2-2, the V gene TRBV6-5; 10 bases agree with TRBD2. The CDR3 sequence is CASSYSASGGTGELFF. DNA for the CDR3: TGTGCCAGCAGTTACTCGGCTAGCGGGGGCACCGGGGAGCTGTTTTTT.